The 27 T cell receptor beta chains below come from one sample, sequenced in a study of lymphopenia after photon versus proton radiotherapy (dated by TCRdb to between 2018 and 2021). Libraries were constructed by the immunoSEQ multiplex PCR assay. TCRdb retrieved this table from immuneACCESS and kept in-frame rearrangements only. Not all clones are present; in checked studies, unresolved V genes account for under half, and no reason is known for the remainder. Across this sample there are some 170,000 clones, with approximately 91% seen only once. The ten most abundant clones make up less than 6% of the sample. Here the sequenced sample was peripheral blood, taken from a patient treated with photon-based radiotherapy. Receptors were obtained from a man aged 45-65 years with gastric cancer.

This chain connects TRBV27 to TRBJ2-5, with 7 bases that match TRBD1. Germline CDR1 and CDR2: MNHEY and SMNVEV (reference sequence). Trimming took 4 bases from V and 5 from J; bases not matched to a gene: 7. This CDR3 spans 14 amino acids. CDR3 amino acids: CASSSETGWETQYF. The CDR3 DNA reads TGTGCCAGCAGTTCTGAGACAGGGTGGGAGACCCAGTACTTC.

The rearrangement joins TRBV5-6 to TRBJ2-7, with D possibly TRBD2 on 7 matching bases. V dropped 0 bases and J dropped 3 bases, with 16 bases sitting between them. CDR1 is SGHDT, CDR2 YYEEEE, per germline. The CDR3 consists of 16 residues. The CDR3 protein is CASSLAGRGAIYEQYF. CDR3 nucleotides: TGTGCCAGCAGCTTGGCTGGTCGGGGGGCGATCTACGAGCAGTACTTC.

This chain uses TRBV6-1 with TRBJ1-3; no definite D call. The CDR3 runs 21 residues. V dropped 0 bases and J dropped 0 bases, with 24 bases sitting between them. Germline CDR1 reads MNHNS; CDR2 reads SASEGT. This chain's CDR3 is CASSEAGYGSVRFDSGNTIYF. The DNA for the CDR3 is TGTGCCAGCAGTGAAGCGGGGTACGGGTCGGTGCGGTTTGACTCTGGAAACACCATATATTTT.

Concerning this clone: A read error may account for a junction end that differs from germline. The chain links TRBV2 to TRBJ2-7; D may be TRBD2 (6 bases). CDR3 length: 11 amino acids. Germline lookup yields CDR1 SNHLY and CDR2 FYNNEI. CDR3 amino acids: CASSEWASANF. The CDR3 DNA sequence: TGTGCCAGCAGTGAATGGGCTAGCGCGAACTTC.

V is TRBV5-1 and J is TRBJ2-3, with D perhaps matching TRBD2 (5 bases). V was pared by 2 bases and J by 5 bases, with 15 bases between. This CDR3 is built from 15 residues. Per the germline V gene, CDR1 is SGHRS and CDR2 is YFSETQ. CDR3 region: CASSFPGNPGDTQYF. CDR3 coding DNA: TGCGCCAGCAGCTTCCCGGGAAATCCAGGAGATACGCAGTATTTT.

V gene TRBV5-4 combines with J gene TRBJ1-4; no clear D. The germline V gene has CDR1 SGHNT and CDR2 YYREEE (reference sequence). Trimming took off 2 bases at V and 8 bases at J, with 7 bases between the two ends. The CDR3 length is 12 residues. The CDR3 DNA reads TGTGCCAGCAGCTTAGTAGGAGAAAAACTGTTTTTT. Its translation is CASSLVGEKLFF.

The chain recombines TRBV15 with TRBJ2-5; the D gene is possibly TRBD1 (6 bases). CDR1 and CDR2 from the germline V gene are LNHNV and YYDKDF (reference sequence). Between the trimmed V and J ends, which lost 2 bases and 3 bases, there was a span of 7 bases. This CDR3 comprises 13 residues. The CDR3 DNA reads TGTGCCACCAGCAGACACAGGGAAGAGACCCAGTACTTC. Its protein is CATSRHREETQYF.

This clone was observed a handful of times. V is TRBV27 and J is TRBJ1-2, with D tentatively TRBD1 (6 bases). V lost 6 bases to trimming and J lost 6 bases, with 11 bases between them. Germline V gene lookup returns CDR1 MNHEY and CDR2 SMNVEV (reference sequence). The CDR3 consists of 12 residues. CDR3 loop: CASRDSPNGYTF. The CDR3 bases are TGTGCCAGCAGGGACAGCCCGAATGGCTACACCTTC.

V is TRBV11-2 and J is TRBJ1-1; TRBD1 agrees at 9 bases. J lost 0 bases, V lost 4 bases, and 6 bases had no gene match. The CDR3 extends over 16 amino acids. Germline CDR1 reads SGHAT; CDR2 reads FQNNGV. CDR3 region: CASSSGQGLLNTEAFF. The CDR3 DNA reads as TGTGCCAGCAGCTCGGGACAGGGACTCTTGAACACTGAAGCTTTCTTT.

The gene calls are TRBV4-3 and TRBJ2-7, with a possible D match to TRBD1 (5 bases). The V gene's germline CDR1 is LGHNA and CDR2 YSLEER. V was pared by 1 base and J by 2 bases, with 12 bases between. There are 15 residues in the CDR3. CDR3 nucleotides: TGCGCCAGCAGCCAAGGTTCCCTAGGGGCCTACGAGCAGTACTTC. Its translation is CASSQGSLGAYEQYF.

The chain uses TRBV4-2 and TRBJ2-7, with D possibly matching TRBD2 (5 bases). Deletions cut 1 base from V and 2 bases from J, with 9 bases between. Germline values: CDR1 LGHNA, CDR2 YNFKEQ. The length of the CDR3 is 14 residues. In nucleotides, the CDR3 is TGTGCCAGCAGCCAAGGGGCCGGGACCTACGAGCAGTACTTC. This sequence encodes CASSQGAGTYEQYF.

V and J are TRBV18 and TRBJ1-3; D remains ambiguous. The CDR3 is made up of 15 amino acids. Trimming removed 6 bases from V and 0 bases from J, with 12 bases in between. The germline CDR1 and CDR2 sequences are KGHSH and LQKENI. The CDR3 protein is CASSPQFISGNTIYF. CDR3 DNA sequence: TGTGCCAGCTCGCCGCAGTTTATCTCTGGAAACACCATATATTTT.

The chain has TRBV14 and TRBJ2-7; 14 bases are a match to TRBD2. This CDR3 comprises 17 residues. V dropped 1 base and J dropped 0; count of bases not matched to a gene: 2. Germline CDR1 and CDR2: SGHDN and FVKESK. CDR3 protein: CASSQGTSGGTSYEQYF. As DNA, the CDR3 is TGTGCCAGCAGCCAAGGGACTAGCGGGGGGACCTCCTACGAGCAGTACTTC.

This clone showed up just a few times. This chain connects TRBV18 to TRBJ1-2; 8 bases match TRBD1. This CDR3 is built from 18 residues. The trim removed 0 bases at V and 8 bases at J, leaving 17 bases unmatched. Germline CDR1 and CDR2: KGHSH and LQKENI. This CDR3 is CASSPPIGQGAFWRGYTF. The CDR3 region has the DNA TGTGCCAGCTCACCACCGATAGGGCAGGGGGCCTTCTGGAGGGGCTACACCTTC.

V is TRBV9 and J is TRBJ1-3; 7 bases line up with TRBD1. The CDR3 covers 14 residues. CDR1 is SGDLS, CDR2 YYNGEE, per germline. V shed 4 bases and J 8 bases; nucleotides not matched to a gene: 9. The CDR3 region has the DNA TGTGCCAGCAGCCCGGACAGGCTATATGACACCATATATTTT. Protein sequence: CASSPDRLYDTIYF.

This clone was counted once. The chain employs TRBV5-1 and TRBJ2-7; D not resolved. CDR1 and CDR2 from the germline V gene are SGHRS and YFSETQ. Deletions cut 1 base from V and 6 bases from J, with 14 bases between. There are 14 residues in the CDR3. In nucleotides, the CDR3 is TGCGCCAGCAGCTTGCCCACTGGAACTGTCGAGCAGTACTTC. Protein product: CASSLPTGTVEQYF.

This clone was picked up one time. The chain links TRBV10-3 to TRBJ1-1; 10 bases map to TRBD1. This CDR3 region has 17 residues. The V segment lost 2 bases and the J segment 0 bases; nucleotides outside the gene matches: 6. Looked up from germline, CDR1 is ENHRY and CDR2 is SYGVKD. The CDR3 protein is CAISEATGGHMNTEAFF. CDR3 nucleotide sequence: TGTGCCATCAGTGAGGCGACAGGGGGCCACATGAACACTGAAGCTTTCTTT.

V usage is TRBV5-1 and J usage is TRBJ2-2, with unresolved D. The CDR3 extends over 15 amino acids. Germline lookup yields CDR1 SGHRS and CDR2 YFSETQ. The ends were cut back, 0 bases at V and 2 bases at J, with 8 bases in the middle. The CDR3 reads CASSLAGYNTGELFF. The CDR3 DNA sequence: TGCGCCAGCAGCTTGGCTGGGTACAACACCGGGGAGCTGTTTTTT. Using reference TRBV5-1 and TRBJ2-2 for the parts outside the CDR3, the full variable domain is KAGVTQTPRYLIKTRGQQVTLSCSPISGHRSVSWYQQTPGQGLQFLFEYFSETQRNKGNFPGRFSGRQFSNSRSEMNVSTLELGDSALYLCASSLAGYNTGELFFGEGSRLTVL.

The chain employs TRBV20-1 and TRBJ1-1; D not certain. The CDR3 has 11 amino acids. V dropped 7 bases and J dropped 7 bases, with 13 bases sitting between them. The germline V gene encodes CDR1 DFQATT and CDR2 SNEGSKA (reference sequence). Here the CDR3 DNA reads TGCAGTGGAGCCAGCGGGGATGAAGCTTTCTTT. It translates to CSGASGDEAFF.

The genes are TRBV7-9 and TRBJ2-7; D may correspond to TRBD1 or TRBD2 (5 bases each). The germline gives CDR1 SEHNR, CDR2 FQNEAQ (reference sequence). The V gene lost 1 base and the J gene lost 0 bases, with 13 bases spanning the gap. The CDR3 sequence is 16 residues long. In DNA, the CDR3 is TGTGCCAGCAGCTTAGTAACCGGGGCTGACTCCTACGAGCAGTACTTC. Protein: CASSLVTGADSYEQYF.

V gene TRBV19 combines with J gene TRBJ1-1; no reliable D call. There are 17 residues in the CDR3. V was cut by 2 bases and J by 1 base, with 17 bases left in between. Germline lookup yields CDR1 LNHDA and CDR2 SQIVND (reference sequence). CDR3: CASSIIGVLPENTEAFF. CDR3 DNA sequence: TGTGCCAGTAGTATAATAGGAGTCTTGCCGGAGAACACTGAAGCTTTCTTT.

The chain employs TRBV21-1 and TRBJ2-1; the D call in the table, TRBD2, was not verified against the DNA. TRBV21-1 is classified as a pseudogene. The length of the CDR3 is 17 residues. The CDR3 sequence is CASGRLAGGPSYNEQFF. The CDR3 region has the DNA TGTGCCAGCGGAAGACTAGCGGGAGGGCCAAGCTACAATGAGCAGTTCTTC.

This chain links TRBV5-1 with TRBJ1-2; 11 bases fit TRBD1. Germline assignment: CDR1 SGHRS and CDR2 YFSETQ. The CDR3 covers 16 residues. Trimming took 4 bases from V and 5 from J; bases not matched to a gene: 10. CDR3: CASSQKTGTGGYGYTF. CDR3 bases: TGCGCCAGCAGCCAGAAAACCGGGACAGGGGGTTATGGCTACACCTTC.

V gene TRBV5-1 combines with J gene TRBJ2-3; D gene unclear. Trimming took 0 bases from V and 0 from J, leaving 8 bases between them. CDR3 size: 15 residues. Looked up from germline, CDR1 is SGHRS and CDR2 is YFSETQ. The CDR3: CASSLDGVSTDTQYF. CDR3 sequence (DNA): TGCGCCAGCAGCTTGGATGGGGTTAGCACAGATACGCAGTATTTT.

The CDR3 spells CASSLASTDTQYF. Here the CDR3 DNA reads TGTGCCAGCAGCTTAGCTAGCACAGATACGCAGTATTTT. The chain joins TRBV7-3 to TRBJ2-3, with D hard to call. Trimming took off 2 bases at V and 0 bases at J, with 3 bases between the two ends. Germline lookup yields CDR1 SGHTA and CDR2 FQGTGA. The CDR3 is made up of 13 amino acids.

As concerns this clone: An end of the junction differs from the germline gene, which may be a read error. The chain is built from TRBV18 and TRBJ2-2; a weak D match, TRBD1 (6 bases). This CDR3 comprises 17 residues. Looked up from germline, CDR1 is KGHSH and CDR2 is LQKENI. CDR3 sequence (DNA): TGTGCCAGCTCACCAGAGATAACAGGGAGTAACATCGGGGAGCTGTTTTTT. As protein: CASSPEITGSNIGELFF. Complete variable domain (other parts from reference TRBV18 and TRBJ2-2): NAGVMQNPRHLVRRRGQEARLRCSPMKGHSHVYWYRQLPEEGLKFMVYLQKENIIDESGMPKERFSAEFPKEGPSILRIQQVVRGDSAAYFCASSPEITGSNIGELFFGEGSRLTVL.

The chain is built from TRBV5-3 and TRBJ2-7, with a tentative D call TRBD2 (5 bases). TRBV5-3 is an open reading frame, and its role is uncertain. This CDR3 is 13 amino acids long. Trimming removed 4 bases at V and 3 bases at J, with 11 bases between. The CDR3 sequence is CARSLLEFYEQYF. The CDR3, as DNA: TGTGCCAGAAGCCTACTAGAGTTCTACGAGCAGTACTTC.